This T cell receptor beta chain originates from a study of T-cell memory formation after mild COVID-19 (dated by TCRdb to the early 2020s). Regarding the study in general: TCR sequence clusters from the two donors were found to be largely donor specific. In a couple of donors, T-cell clones that expanded and contracted after mild COVID-19 were tracked by sequencing TCRalpha and TCRbeta repertoires over time. Two young, previously healthy adult volunteers made up the cohort, one male and one female.

Points the paper makes about the study in general: Clones that contracted from day 15 to 85 showed balanced CD4/CD8 phenotypes, whereas a second wave of clones that expanded from day 15 to 37 leaned towards CD4+. Some responding clones were detected in pre-infection memory, suggesting pre-existing cross-reactive memory T cells joined the SARS-CoV-2 response. Contracting CD4+ clones turned up mainly in the CM and EM memory subsets, whereas EMRA was where CD8+ clones were enriched. The study covered only a couple of mild cases, and larger cohorts including severe cases with pre-infection samples were considered necessary. SARS-CoV-2 specificity was not confirmed for the second-wave clones peaking on day 37.

Looking up the germline V gene yields CDR1 MGHRA and CDR2 YSYEKL. The CDR3 runs 14 amino acids, cysteine and phenylalanine included. Only the CDR3 portion is preserved as DNA: 42 bases, with reading frame beginning at the first base. Trimming at the junction amounts to 1 base on V and 5 bases on J, and the germline ends lie 8 bases apart. Notes on this clonotype: Its recognized antigen is unknown. No quality values exist for individual bases; no much larger clone is one base distant.

Ficoll-Paque density gradient centrifugation was used to isolate PBMCs. Sequencing took place on an Illumina NovaSeq 6000. cDNA libraries for TCRalpha and TCRbeta were prepared by 5'RACE using constant-segment primers, with sample barcodes and unique molecular identifiers added. RNA was extracted from every sample with Trizol reagent. Library amplification was performed in two PCR steps, and a second sample barcode and Illumina TruSeq adapters were introduced in the second step. Sequencing of libraries was performed on an Illumina NovaSeq with 2 x 150 bp paired-end reads. The study's own analysis went as follows. Demultiplexing of reads and collapsing into UMI-guided consensus sequences were performed with migec v1.2.7. Using mixcr v2.1.11, UMI consensuses were aligned to TRA and TRB V and J templates and then assembled into clonotypes. Expanded or contracted clonotypes were those called significant by both edgeR and NoisET, with noise models trained on biological replicates. For edgeR calls, the cutoffs were a false discovery rate-adjusted p below 0.01 and a log2 fold-change threshold of 1. PCA with hierarchical clustering of max-normalized trajectories of the 1000 most abundant clonotypes was used as exploratory dynamics analysis. Separately sequenced CD4+ and CD8+ repertoires were used to assign a CD4 or CD8 phenotype to each responding clone. TCRdb took the public reads, trimmed them with fastp at Q25, ran MiXCR for clone calling and kept in-frame beta chains. Each CDR3 protein appears once, grouped with its most common genes and DNA. These V and J calls are TCRdb output, not the study's own analysis. The sample yields about 16,000 distinct CDR3 sequences; around 25% were counted once. The ten largest account for 50% to 60% of the sample.

The rearrangement combines TRBV4-1 with TRBJ2-2; the D gene lacks a confident call. The sequence was obtained from a man younger than 35 who had mild COVID-19 (a few samples of this study predate the infection). The sample titles of this study are shuffled in the database, so cell type and time point are left out; the donor was told from shared clones. Material for sequencing was PBMCs or a T cell subset sorted from them (not recorded which). In nucleotides, the sequence is TGCGCCAGCAGCCAAGGGGGTGGGACCGGGGAGCTGTTTTTT. Translated, it gives CASSQGGGTGELFF.